This T cell receptor beta chain emerged from a study of PD-L1 blockade in urothelial cancer. Time point specified: pretreatment peripheral blood. This CDR3 is built from 16 residues. The germline V gene has CDR1 SGHTA and CDR2 FQGTGA. V shed 5 bases and J shed 1 base, with 18 bases lying between them. Some clones are missing from TCRdb's copy, which holds only in-frame ones; the method was immunoSEQ multiplex PCR. The sample lists around 130,000 clones; 65% to 85% were seen once. The specimen was PBMCs, collected around atezolizumab (anti-PD-L1) treatment. The V gene is TRBV7-3, the J gene TRBJ2-7; a weak D match, TRBD1 (5 bases). The sequence derives from a man aged 50-60 years with urothelial cancer. The CDR3 DNA reads as TGTGCCAGCAGCCCCGTAGGGGCGTTCGGGTCCTACGAGCAGTACTTC. This codes for CASSPVGAFGSYEQYF.